Listed below are T cell receptor beta chains from one sample, sequenced in a study of blood T cell repertoires in COVID-19. Clones were sequenced by immunoSEQ multiplex PCR, and TCRdb holds only the in-frame ones, with some missing. The table has roughly 160,000 clones, 80% to 90% seen once; the top ten hold around 5%. The material sequenced was peripheral blood. Receptors were obtained from a woman between 45 and 60 years old with COVID-19, enrolled during active disease. Each CDR3 is given with its conserved first and last residue. Fields, in order: D gene, J gene, V gene, clone size, CDR3 DNA, CDR3 protein. D genes are given only for firm matches. Only some rows state a clone size, as once, few, many or a class for expanded clones.

.	TRBJ2-3	TRBV6-6	.	TGTGCCAGCAGTTATCACCTCGGGGATACGCAGTATTTT	CASSYHLGDTQYF
.	TRBJ1-3	TRBV12-3/TRBV12-4	.	TGTGCCAGCAGTTTGTACAGTGGAAACACCATATATTTT	CASSLYSGNTIYF
TRBD1	TRBJ2-7	TRBV7-6	once	TGTGCCAGCAGCTTAGACAGGGGGCCTTACGAGCAGTACTTC	CASSLDRGPYEQYF
TRBD1	TRBJ2-3	TRBV6-5	.	TGTGCCAGCAAGGCAGGGGGCGAAGGCACGCAGTATTTT	CASKAGGEGTQYF
.	TRBJ1-6	TRBV21-1	.	TGTGCCAGCAGCAAAAGGGGTCCAGGCGAAAATAATTCACCCCTCCACTTT	CASSKRGPGENNSPLHF
.	TRBJ1-1	TRBV6-1	.	TGTGCCAGCAGTGATATGGAGGGGTTGAACACTGAAGCTTTCTTT	CASSDMEGLNTEAFF
.	TRBJ2-7	TRBV12-1	few	TGTGCCAGCAGCTTTTTGGGACAGGGGACCTACGAGCAGTACTTC	CASSFLGQGTYEQYF
.	TRBJ2-4	TRBV21-1	.	TGTGGGGACGACAGGGGAACAAACATTCAGTACTTC	CGDDRGTNIQYF
TRBD1	TRBJ2-7	TRBV30	.	TGTGCCTGGGACCGGACAGGGTTGTTGTACGAGCAGTACTTC	CAWDRTGLLYEQYF
TRBD1	TRBJ1-1	TRBV29-1	.	TGCAGCGCCGTTGGACAGGGCCCCACTGAAGCTTTCTTT	CSAVGQGPTEAFF
.	TRBJ2-1	TRBV28	.	TGTGCCAGCAGAGCAGGGCGCAATGAGCAGTTCTTC	CASRAGRNEQFF
TRBD1	TRBJ2-7	TRBV2	.	TGTGCCAGCATGGGCAGGGGGAGCTACCACGAGCAGTACTTC	CASMGRGSYHEQYF
TRBD1	TRBJ1-1	TRBV5-4	.	TGTGCCAGCAGCTTCCGGACAGGGGGATTGGACACTGAAGCTTTCTTT	CASSFRTGGLDTEAFF
.	TRBJ1-2	TRBV12-3/TRBV12-4	.	TGTGCCAGCAGCAGTAACTATGGCTACACCTTC	CASSSNYGYTF
.	TRBJ2-2	TRBV2	.	TGTGCCAGCAGGCCCGCCGGGGGGAACACCGGGGAGCTGTTTTTT	CASRPAGGNTGELFF
.	TRBJ2-3	TRBV24-1	.	TGTGCCACCAGTGATTTGCACACAGATACGCAGTATTTT	CATSDLHTDTQYF
.	TRBJ1-2	TRBV24-1	once	TGTGCCACCAGTTCCGAGGGGGATGGCTACACCTTC	CATSSEGDGYTF
.	TRBJ1-1	TRBV4-1	.	TGCGCCAGCAGCCCTAAGAGTAGGACACCCTTGGGGAACACTGAAGCTTTCTTT	CASSPKSRTPLGNTEAFF
.	TRBJ2-4	TRBV21-1	.	TGTGCCAGGATCAGGGGAAGAATAGCCAAAAACATTCAGTACTTC	CARIRGRIAKNIQYF
.	TRBJ2-1	TRBV7-8	.	TGTGCCAGCAGCTTGCTAACCCATGAGCAGTTCTTC	CASSLLTHEQFF
.	TRBJ2-2	TRBV7-5	.	TGTGCCAGAAGCACGCCGCCCTCGGGTTTTCCCGGGGAGCTGTTTTTT	CARSTPPSGFPGELFF
TRBD2	TRBJ2-7	TRBV7-9	.	TGTGCCAGCAGCGCCGGGACTAGCGGGGGAAGCTCCTACGAGCAGTACTTC	CASSAGTSGGSSYEQYF
.	TRBJ1-4	TRBV2	.	TGTGCCACCGACAGACTTAATGAAAAACTGTTTTTT	CATDRLNEKLFF
TRBD1	TRBJ2-5	TRBV5-1	.	TGCGCCAGCAGCTTGGGACAGGGGGAAGAGACCCAGTACTTC	CASSLGQGEETQYF
.	TRBJ2-7	TRBV28	few	TGTGCCAGCAGACCGAGACAAGGGGACTACGAGCAGTACTTC	CASRPRQGDYEQYF
TRBD1	TRBJ2-7	TRBV5-1	.	TGCGCCAGCTCCCGGGACAGGGGCTACGAGCAGTACTTC	CASSRDRGYEQYF
.	TRBJ2-7	TRBV12-3/TRBV12-4	few	TGTGCCAGCAGTTTATCAGGGGCCTACGAGCAGTACTTC	CASSLSGAYEQYF
TRBD1	TRBJ2-6	TRBV5-1	.	TGCGCCAGCAGCGGACAGGGTTCTGGGGCCAACGTCCTGACTTTC	CASSGQGSGANVLTF
.	TRBJ1-6	TRBV7-9	few	TGTGCCACGCAACAGGTTTATAATTCACCCCTCCACTTT	CATQQVYNSPLHF
TRBD1	TRBJ1-5	TRBV28	.	TGTGCCAGCCATAGACAGGGAGGCTATGGCAATCAGCCCCAGCATTTT	CASHRQGGYGNQPQHF
.	TRBJ2-2	TRBV3-1/TRBV3-2	few	TGTGCCAGCAGCTTCGGCACCGGGGAGCTGTTTTTT	CASSFGTGELFF
.	TRBJ2-2	TRBV15	once	TGTGCCACCAGCAGAGGAGGGGTAGCAGGGGCGGTCACCGGGGAGCTGTTTTTT	CATSRGGVAGAVTGELFF
.	TRBJ1-3	TRBV18	.	TGTGCCAGCTCACCTGCCGGGGGGCAAAGCTCTGGAAACACCATATATTTT	CASSPAGGQSSGNTIYF
.	TRBJ1-5	TRBV12-1	.	TGTGCCAGCAGCCCATCCTACAGGGTAGGGGATCAGCCCCAGCATTTT	CASSPSYRVGDQPQHF
.	TRBJ1-2	TRBV6-4	.	TGTGCCAGCAGTCCCGGCGGGGGGAACTATGGCTACACCTTC	CASSPGGGNYGYTF
TRBD2	TRBJ2-1	TRBV28	.	TGTGCCAGCCGACTAGCGGGGGGTTACAATGAGCAGTTCTTC	CASRLAGGYNEQFF
TRBD1	TRBJ2-5	TRBV6-1	.	TGTGCCAGCAGTGACGCGACAGGGGGAGAGACCCAGTACTTC	CASSDATGGETQYF
.	TRBJ2-7	TRBV27	few	TGTGCCAGCAGTTTTTCTTTGAGGGCCTACGAGCAGTACTTC	CASSFSLRAYEQYF
.	TRBJ2-2	TRBV4-1	.	TGCGCCAGCAGCCAACCCAAACAGGGTTATTCTAACACCGGGGAGCTGTTTTTT	CASSQPKQGYSNTGELFF
TRBD2	TRBJ2-1	TRBV14	.	TGTGCCAGCAGCGAAATTGGCGGGGGATACAATGAGCAGTTCTTC	CASSEIGGGYNEQFF
.	TRBJ1-1	TRBV10-3	.	TGTGCCATCAAAGGGGGGAGGGACACTGAAGCTTTCTTT	CAIKGGRDTEAFF
.	TRBJ1-1	TRBV7-2	.	TGTGCCAGCAGTTCACAGGAGAACACTGAAGCTTTCTTT	CASSSQENTEAFF
TRBD2	TRBJ2-5	TRBV6-1	.	TGTGCCAGCAGTGGGTTTAGCGGGGGGCTACAGTACCAAGAGACCCAGTACTTC	CASSGFSGGLQYQETQYF
.	TRBJ2-3	TRBV29-1	few	TGCAGCGTTGAACTAGCCTCAGATACGCAGTATTTT	CSVELASDTQYF